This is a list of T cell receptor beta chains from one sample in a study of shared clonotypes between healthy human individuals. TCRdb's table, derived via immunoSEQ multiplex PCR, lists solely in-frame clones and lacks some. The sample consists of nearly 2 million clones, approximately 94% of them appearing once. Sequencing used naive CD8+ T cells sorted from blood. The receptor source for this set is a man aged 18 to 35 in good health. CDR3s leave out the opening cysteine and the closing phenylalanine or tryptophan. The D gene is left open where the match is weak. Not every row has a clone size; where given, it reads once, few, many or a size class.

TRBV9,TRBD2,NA,ASSSGSGGSTDTQY
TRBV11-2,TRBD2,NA,ASSALAGLTDTQY
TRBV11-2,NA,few,ASSFGKNIQY
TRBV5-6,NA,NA,ASSLLYAYEQY
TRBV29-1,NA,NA,SVMGGERDGELF
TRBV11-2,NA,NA,ASSYMDGNTEAF
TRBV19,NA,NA,ASSIREGSGTEAF
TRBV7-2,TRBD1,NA,ASSSDRGPLYGYT
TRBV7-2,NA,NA,ASSYGQLSYEQY
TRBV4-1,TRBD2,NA,ASSQGLAANTGELF
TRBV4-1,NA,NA,ASSPRAEVEQY
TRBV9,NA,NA,ASSVDGAGNTIY
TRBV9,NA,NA,ASGTGELF
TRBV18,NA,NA,ASSPQGGLNTEAF
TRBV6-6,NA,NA,ASSKAPRGEFNEQF
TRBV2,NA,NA,ASSRANKGEQF
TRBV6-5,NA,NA,ASSYSGTETQY
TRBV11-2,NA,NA,ASTPNLLGGNEQF
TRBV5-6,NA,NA,ASSLEGTLNTDTQY
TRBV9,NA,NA,ASSVDGDTSSYEQY
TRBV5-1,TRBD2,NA,ASSLEASGYEQY
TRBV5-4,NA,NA,ASSLAGGRDYEQY